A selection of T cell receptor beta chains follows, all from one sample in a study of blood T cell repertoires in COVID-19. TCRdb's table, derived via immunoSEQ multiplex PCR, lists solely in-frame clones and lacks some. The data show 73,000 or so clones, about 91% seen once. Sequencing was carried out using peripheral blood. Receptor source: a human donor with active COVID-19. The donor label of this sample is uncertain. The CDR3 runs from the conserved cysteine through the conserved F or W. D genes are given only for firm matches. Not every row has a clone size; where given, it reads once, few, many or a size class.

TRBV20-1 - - CSASYGAGYNSPLHF
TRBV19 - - CASSTLENNEQFF
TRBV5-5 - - CASSLVVDSLGSYTQYF
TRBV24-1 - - CATSVTSTDTQYF
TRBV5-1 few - CASSLSYSPQETQYF
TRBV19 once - CASSSIGGSKRNEQYF
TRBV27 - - CASSLFTESNYGYTF
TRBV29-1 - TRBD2 CSVKAGDVYNEQFF
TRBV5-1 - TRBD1 CASSLQGGNTEAFF
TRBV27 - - CASRITGNFGTEAFF
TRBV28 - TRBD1 CASSPQGLSYEQYF
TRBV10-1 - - CASSELPCRSDEAFF
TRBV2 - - CASSEVESAAGTQYF
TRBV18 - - CASSLRQVSNTGELFF
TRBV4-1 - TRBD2 CASARGSGSYEQYF
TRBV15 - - CATRERGLGNTIYF
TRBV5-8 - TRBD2 CASSSAGTSGGTDTQYF
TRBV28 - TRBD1 CASSLPAGTGYNEQFF